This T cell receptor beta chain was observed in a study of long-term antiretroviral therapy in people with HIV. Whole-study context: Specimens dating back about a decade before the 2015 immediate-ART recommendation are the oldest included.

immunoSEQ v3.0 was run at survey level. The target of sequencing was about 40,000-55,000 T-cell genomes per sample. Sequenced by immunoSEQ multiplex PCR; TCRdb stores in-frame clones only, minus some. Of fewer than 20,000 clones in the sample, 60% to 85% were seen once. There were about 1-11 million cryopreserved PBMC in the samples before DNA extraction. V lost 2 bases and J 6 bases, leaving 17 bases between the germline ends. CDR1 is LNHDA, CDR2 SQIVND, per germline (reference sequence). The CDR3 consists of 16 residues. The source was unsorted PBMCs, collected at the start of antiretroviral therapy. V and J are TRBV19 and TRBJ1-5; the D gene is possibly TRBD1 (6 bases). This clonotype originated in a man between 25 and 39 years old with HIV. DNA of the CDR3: TGTGCCAGTAGTATAATGACGGGGGCTATGGGTCAGCCCCAGCATTTT. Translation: CASSIMTGAMGQPQHF. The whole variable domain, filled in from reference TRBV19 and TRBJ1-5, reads DGGITQSPKYLFRKEGQNVTLSCEQNLNHDAMYWYRQDPGQGLRLIYYSQIVNDFQKGDIAEGYSVSREKKESFPLTVTSAQKNPTAFYLCASSIMTGAMGQPQHFGDGTRLSIL.